Listed below are T cell receptor beta chains from one sample, sequenced in a study of T cell responses to AZD1222 COVID-19 vaccine. Profiling relied on immunoSEQ multiplex PCR, and the TCRdb table lists in-frame clones only, not all of them. The repertoire holds about 130,000 clones, with about 91% as singletons. The sequenced sample was peripheral blood, obtained 28 days after the second AZD1222 dose. These TCRs come from an adult who received the AZD1222 COVID-19 vaccine. CDR3s include the opening cysteine and the closing phenylalanine or tryptophan. The D gene is left open where the match is weak. Not every row has a clone size; where given, it reads once, few, many or a size class.

NA	TRBV2	TRBJ1-2	NA	CASSTTHLLDSPYGYTF	TGTGCCAGCAGTACCACCCATCTCCTCGACTCTCCCTATGGCTACACCTTC
NA	TRBV19	TRBJ1-1	NA	CASSSFLGARRMNTEAFF	TGTGCCAGTAGTTCCTTCTTAGGCGCCAGACGTATGAACACTGAAGCTTTCTTT
NA	TRBV11-3	TRBJ2-3	NA	CASSTQGGTDTQYF	TGTGCCAGCAGCACCCAAGGGGGCACAGATACGCAGTATTTT
NA	TRBV5-1	TRBJ2-7	NA	CASSLVTVTYEQYF	TGCGCCAGCAGCTTGGTGACAGTAACCTACGAGCAGTACTTC
NA	TRBV5-1	TRBJ2-3	NA	CASSLGDSTDTQYF	TGCGCCAGCAGCTTGGGAGACAGCACAGATACGCAGTATTTT
NA	TRBV27	TRBJ2-5	NA	CASSLLLGSAETQYF	TGTGCCAGCAGTTTACTCCTCGGTAGCGCGGAGACCCAGTACTTC
NA	TRBV7-2	TRBJ2-1	TRBD1	CASSLGNRGSYNEQFF	TGTGCCAGCAGCTTAGGGAACAGGGGATCCTACAATGAGCAGTTCTTC
NA	TRBV11-1	TRBJ1-6	NA	CASSFLGGRSPLHF	TGTGCCAGCAGCTTCCTGGGGGGGCGGTCACCCCTCCACTTT
NA	TRBV9	TRBJ2-2	TRBD2	CASSVGSGSDTGELFF	TGTGCCAGCAGCGTAGGTAGCGGGAGTGACACCGGGGAGCTGTTTTTT
NA	TRBV7-9	TRBJ1-1	TRBD1	CASSSPGGTGNTEAFF	TGTGCCAGCAGCTCACCGGGGGGGACAGGGAACACTGAAGCTTTCTTT
NA	TRBV4-1	TRBJ1-2	NA	CASSQVGRNYGYTF	TGCGCCAGCAGCCAAGTTGGAAGAAACTATGGCTACACCTTC
NA	TRBV6-6	TRBJ1-2	NA	CASSYSTNYGYTF	TGTGCCAGCAGTTACTCGACTAACTATGGCTACACCTTC
once	TRBV29-1	TRBJ2-5	NA	CSAGRTQETQYF	TGCAGCGCTGGACGGACACAAGAGACCCAGTACTTC
NA	TRBV20-1	TRBJ1-4	NA	CSAIGEKLFF	TGCAGTGCTATTGGTGAAAAACTGTTTTTT
NA	TRBV3-1/TRBV3-2	TRBJ2-3	NA	CASSQASTDTQYF	TGTGCCAGCAGCCAGGCCAGCACAGATACGCAGTATTTT
NA	TRBV24-1	TRBJ2-2	TRBD1	CATSETGQGSGELFF	TGTGCCACCAGTGAAACGGGACAGGGTAGCGGGGAGCTGTTTTTT
few	TRBV29-1	TRBJ2-1	TRBD2	CSGTTSGTYNEQFF	TGCAGCGGAACGACTAGCGGGACCTACAATGAGCAGTTCTTC
once	TRBV6-1	TRBJ1-5	NA	CASREGLRNQPQHF	TGTGCCAGCAGGGAAGGGCTCCGCAATCAGCCCCAGCATTTT
NA	TRBV29-1	TRBJ1-1	TRBD1	CSVDRGTTLTEAFF	TGCAGCGTCGACAGGGGGACGACTTTGACGGAAGCTTTCTTT
NA	TRBV6-2/TRBV6-3	TRBJ2-1	TRBD2	CASSLRTSGSYNEQFF	TGTGCCAGCAGTCTTCGGACTAGCGGGAGCTACAATGAGCAGTTCTTC
NA	TRBV6-5	TRBJ2-7	TRBD2	CASNLAGDYEQYF	TGTGCCAGCAATCTAGCGGGGGACTACGAGCAGTACTTC
NA	TRBV13	TRBJ1-6	TRBD1	CASSRGDRGLNSPLHF	TGTGCCAGCAGCCGAGGGGACAGGGGGCTTAATTCACCCCTCCACTTT
NA	TRBV5-6	TRBJ1-1	NA	CASSLLGGAWSFF	TGTGCCAGCAGCTTGCTTGGGGGCGCTTGGTCTTTCTTT
NA	TRBV2	TRBJ1-3	NA	CASSGGISGNTIYF	TGTGCCAGCAGTGGAGGGATCTCTGGAAACACCATATATTTT
NA	TRBV3-1/TRBV3-2	TRBJ2-2	NA	CASSPLAANTGELFF	TGTGCCAGCAGCCCTCTGGCGGCGAACACCGGGGAGCTGTTTTTT
once	TRBV3-1/TRBV3-2	TRBJ2-5	TRBD2	CASSQAWSGGPKGETQYF	TGTGCCAGCAGCCAAGCGTGGAGCGGGGGCCCGAAGGGAGAGACCCAGTACTTC
NA	TRBV6-5	TRBJ1-4	TRBD1	CASRTGWSEKLFF	TGTGCCAGCAGGACAGGGTGGAGTGAAAAACTGTTTTTT
NA	TRBV9	TRBJ2-5	NA	CASSVEQFHQPRETQYF	TGTGCCAGCAGCGTAGAGCAGTTCCATCAACCCCGGGAGACCCAGTACTTC
NA	TRBV3-1/TRBV3-2	TRBJ1-2	NA	CASSQAAGVDGYTF	TGTGCCAGCAGCCAAGCCGCCGGGGTTGATGGCTACACCTTC
NA	TRBV27	TRBJ1-6	NA	CASSSAPYNSPLHF	TGTGCCAGCAGTTCCGCTCCCTATAATTCACCCCTCCACTTT
NA	TRBV30	TRBJ1-1	TRBD1	CAWGWTGGLGTEAFF	TGTGCCTGGGGGTGGACAGGGGGCTTGGGGACTGAAGCTTTCTTT
NA	TRBV29-1	TRBJ1-2	TRBD1	CSVAQNEGAGGYTF	TGCAGCGTTGCCCAAAATGAGGGGGCGGGAGGCTACACCTTC
few	TRBV11-3	TRBJ2-1	NA	CASRPRPGSGSYNEQFF	TGTGCCAGCAGACCACGCCCTGGTAGCGGCTCCTACAATGAGCAGTTCTTC
NA	TRBV4-3	TRBJ2-4	TRBD1	CASSPRDRGDIQYF	TGCGCCAGCAGCCCCCGGGACAGGGGAGACATTCAGTACTTC
NA	TRBV4-1	TRBJ1-5	TRBD1	CASSLGGLGQPQHF	TGCGCCAGCAGCCTAGGGGGCCTTGGTCAGCCCCAGCATTTT
once	TRBV7-6	TRBJ2-1	NA	CASSLFLRVSSYNEQFF	TGTGCCAGCAGCTTATTTTTGCGGGTGAGCTCCTACAATGAGCAGTTCTTC
NA	TRBV29-1	TRBJ1-1	NA	CSAPQHDSNTEAFF	TGCAGCGCCCCTCAACACGACAGTAACACTGAAGCTTTCTTT
NA	TRBV29-1	TRBJ1-1	TRBD1	CSVQGGVTEAFF	TGCAGCGTTCAGGGGGGTGTCACTGAAGCTTTCTTT
NA	TRBV10-3	TRBJ2-1	NA	CAISGHNEQFF	TGTGCCATCAGTGGCCACAATGAGCAGTTCTTC
NA	TRBV24-1	TRBJ2-2	NA	CATSDLGGPEDTGELFF	TGTGCCACCAGTGATTTGGGCGGTCCGGAGGACACCGGGGAGCTGTTTTTT
NA	TRBV7-2	TRBJ2-2	NA	CASSLLGLRTGELFF	TGTGCCAGCAGCTTACTCGGACTTCGCACCGGGGAGCTGTTTTTT
NA	TRBV4-1	TRBJ2-1	NA	CASSQVPGHRTYNEQFF	TGCGCCAGCAGCCAAGTCCCGGGACATAGAACGTACAATGAGCAGTTCTTC